The 25 T cell receptor beta chains in this list originate from one sample, sequenced in a study. TCRdb fed the RT-PCR reads into MiXCR, producing one record per CDR3 protein. The sample consists of 550,000 to 750,000 distinct CDR3 sequences, approximately 15% of them appearing once. Sequencing was done on a sample of memory CD4+ T cells from blood. All receptors come from a female donor in good health, serving as a healthy control.

This clonotype was recorded at least ten times. The chain recombines TRBV7-2 with TRBJ2-4; 12 bases fit TRBD2. The CDR3 has 14 residues. Germline-derived CDR1 and CDR2 are SGHTA and FQGNSA. V shed 5 bases and J 10 bases; nucleotides not matched to a gene: 6. The CDR3 DNA sequence: TGTGCCAGCAGCCCCACTAGCGGGGGGTCAATTCAGTACTTC. Residues: CASSPTSGGSIQYF.

This clonotype was recorded a few times. This rearrangement joins TRBV20-1 to TRBJ2-7; no definite D call. This CDR3 region has 12 residues. Trimming removed 2 bases from V and 5 bases from J, with 10 bases in between. CDR1 and CDR2 from the germline V gene are DFQATT and SNEGSKA (reference sequence). In nucleotides, the CDR3 is TGCAGTGCTAGACGTTCGGACGACGAGCAGTACTTC. This translates into CSARRSDDEQYF.

This clonotype has just a few counts. The gene calls are TRBV5-4 and TRBJ2-5, with 12 bases lining up with TRBD1. The germline V gene encodes CDR1 SGHNT and CDR2 YYREEE (reference sequence). Losses at the gene ends were 4 bases for V and 5 bases for J; bases not matched to a gene: 6. The CDR3 covers 15 residues. CDR3: CASSAGTGGGETQYF. As DNA, the CDR3 is TGTGCCAGCAGCGCCGGGACAGGGGGCGGGGAGACCCAGTACTTC.

This sequence joins TRBV20-1 and TRBJ1-5, with D tentatively TRBD1 (6 bases). This CDR3 comprises 14 residues. Per germline, CDR1 DFQATT and CDR2 SNEGSKA (reference sequence). V was pared by 3 bases and J by 4 bases, with 13 bases between. The CDR3 region has the DNA TGCAGTGCTAGTCTTGACAGGCCAAATCAGCCCCAGCATTTT. Its translation: CSASLDRPNQPQHF.

This clonotype was observed a handful of times. The V call is TRBV18, the J call TRBJ1-1; TRBD1 matches at 8 bases. Trimming at V came to 2 bases and at J to 6 bases, leaving 5 bases not matched to a gene. CDR3 size: 14 residues. Looked up from germline, CDR1 is KGHSH and CDR2 is LQKENI. Here the CDR3 reads CASSPAGGTAEAFF. CDR3 nucleotides: TGTGCCAGCTCACCAGCAGGGGGCACGGCTGAAGCTTTCTTT.

This clonotype was found many times. V gene TRBV12-3 or TRBV12-4 combines with J gene TRBJ1-3; D gene uncertain. This CDR3 has 12 amino acids. V was clipped by 5 bases and J by 1 base, with 3 bases between them. The CDR3 spells CASSVSGNTIYF. The CDR3, as DNA: TGTGCCAGCAGTGTTTCTGGAAACACCATATATTTT.

The chain recombines TRBV5-4 with TRBJ2-4; TRBD1 is a possible D gene (5 bases). V was trimmed by 0 bases and J by 2 bases, leaving 6 bases between them. Germline CDR1 is SGHNT and CDR2 is YYREEE (reference sequence). The CDR3 sequence is 14 residues long. The CDR3 bases are TGTGCCAGCAGCTTGGAGGGGACCAAAAACATTCAGTACTTC. It codes for CASSLEGTKNIQYF. Drawing the rest from reference TRBV5-4 and TRBJ2-4, the complete variable domain is ETGVTQSPTHLIKTRGQQVTLRCSSQSGHNTVSWYQQALGQGPQFIFQYYREEENGRGNFPPRFSGLQFPNYSSELNVNALELDDSALYLCASSLEGTKNIQYFGAGTRLSVL.

This chain joins TRBV18 and TRBJ2-1; D may be TRBD1 (6 bases). Per germline, CDR1 KGHSH and CDR2 LQKENI. The CDR3 contains 16 residues. Trimming removed 0 bases at V and 1 base at J, with 10 bases between. For the CDR3, the DNA is TGTGCCAGCTCACCACCGAGCACAGGGTCCTACAATGAGCAGTTCTTC. Protein product: CASSPPSTGSYNEQFF.

The chain is built from TRBV7-2 and TRBJ1-3; D gene ambiguous. The CDR3 has 12 amino acids. In germline, CDR1 is SGHTA, CDR2 FQGNSA. Trimming cost V 3 bases and J 8 bases, with 8 bases left between them. The CDR3 nucleotides are TGTGCCAGCAGCTTTTCCGACTACACCATATATTTT. Protein: CASSFSDYTIYF.

V is TRBV5-5 and J is TRBJ2-1; 12 bases are a match to TRBD2. The CDR3 covers 15 residues. Germline trimming cut 9 bases from V and 4 bases from J; bases unmatched to any gene: 8. Germline CDR1 and CDR2: SGHKS and YYEKEE (reference sequence). The CDR3 DNA reads TGTGCCACCGATCGACTAGCGGGGGAATACAATGAGCAGTTCTTC. Translation gives CATDRLAGEYNEQFF.

The J gene is TRBJ1-1, the V gene TRBV5-5; D ambiguous. There are 16 residues in the CDR3. V was trimmed by 0 bases and J by 0 bases, leaving 12 bases between them. The germline V gene has CDR1 SGHKS and CDR2 YYEKEE (reference sequence). The CDR3 spells CASSLADERLNTEAFF. As DNA, the CDR3 is TGTGCCAGCAGCTTGGCCGACGAGCGCCTGAACACTGAAGCTTTCTTT.

This clonotype was counted only a few times. This chain links TRBV20-1 with TRBJ2-3; 9 positions match TRBD2. This CDR3 has 13 amino acids. CDR1 is DFQATT and CDR2 is SNEGSKA in the germline V gene (reference sequence). J was trimmed by 6 bases and V by 7 bases; bases with no gene match: 8. This CDR3 reads CSEGGRAGDTQYF. The CDR3, as DNA: TGCAGTGAGGGCGGGAGGGCCGGGGATACGCAGTATTTT.

The V gene is TRBV5-1, the J gene TRBJ2-4; D might be TRBD1 or TRBD2, each matching 6 bases. V gave up 3 bases and J gave up 4 bases, with 23 bases separating them. The V gene's germline CDR1 is SGHRS and CDR2 YFSETQ. CDR3 length: 18 amino acids. The CDR3 is CASSWDLVGQKKKNIQYF. As DNA, the CDR3 is TGCGCCAGCAGCTGGGACTTAGTCGGACAGAAAAAAAAAAACATTCAGTACTTC.

The J gene is TRBJ1-3, the V gene TRBV5-5; D is perhaps TRBD1 (5 bases). There are 17 residues in the CDR3. The V end lost 4 bases, the J end lost 1 base, and 18 bases lay between the germline ends. Germline loops: CDR1 SGHKS, CDR2 YYEKEE (reference sequence). CDR3 DNA: TGTGCCAGCAGCCAACACCGAGGGGAGGCGTCTGGAAACACCATATATTTT. Translated, it gives CASSQHRGEASGNTIYF.

This clonotype was detected only a few times. This chain uses TRBV7-2 with TRBJ2-2, with 10 nucleotides matching TRBD2. CDR1 is SGHTA and CDR2 is FQGNSA in the germline V gene. CDR3 length: 15 amino acids. V shed 5 bases, J shed 7 bases, and the junction held 7 bases outside the gene matches. The CDR3 nucleotides read TGTGCCAGCAGCCCTTTTCTAGCGGGAGTCGGGGAGCTGTTTTTT. It codes for CASSPFLAGVGELFF.

This clonotype was picked up a small number of times. The chain has TRBV5-8 and TRBJ1-5; a possible D gene is TRBD1 (5 bases). CDR3 length: 16 residues. Looked up from germline, CDR1 is SGHTS and CDR2 is YDEGEE. V shed 2 bases and J shed 6 bases, with 18 bases lying between them. CDR3 in amino acids: CASSFMAGTVAQPQHF. The CDR3 bases are TGTGCCAGCAGCTTTATGGCGGGGACGGTCGCTCAGCCCCAGCATTTT.

This clonotype was seen at least ten times. J is TRBJ1-3 and V is TRBV10-3; maybe TRBD1 (5 bases). Per the germline V gene, CDR1 is ENHRY and CDR2 is SYGVKD. This CDR3 contains 14 residues. The V gene lost 8 bases and the J gene lost 0 bases, with 11 bases spanning the gap. The chain's CDR3 is CAIWDSSSGNTIYF. CDR3 in DNA: TGTGCCATCTGGGACTCCAGCTCTGGAAACACCATATATTTT.

This clonotype was seen at least ten times. J is TRBJ1-2 and V is TRBV20-1, with D possibly being TRBD1 (6 bases). Germline lookup yields CDR1 DFQATT and CDR2 SNEGSKA (reference sequence). V was cut by 6 bases and J by 0 bases, with 11 bases left in between. This CDR3 comprises 13 residues. The chain's CDR3 is CSAKQGSNYGYTF. The DNA for the CDR3 is TGCAGTGCCAAACAGGGATCTAACTATGGCTACACCTTC.

This chain joins TRBV3-1 and TRBJ1-4; D not certain. Germline CDR1 and CDR2: LGHDT and YNNKEL (reference sequence). The V gene lost 4 bases and the J gene lost 3 bases, with 9 bases spanning the gap. This CDR3 spans 14 amino acids. DNA of the CDR3: TGTGCCAGCAGCCGGACCGCGTCTAATGAAAAACTGTTTTTT. Amino acids: CASSRTASNEKLFF. The full variable domain, with the rest looked up from reference TRBV3-1 and TRBJ1-4, is DTAVSQTPKYLVTQMGNDKSIKCEQNLGHDTMYWYKQDSKKFLKIMFSYNNKELIINETVPNRFSPKSPDKAHLNLHINSLELGDSAVYFCASSRTASNEKLFFGSGTQLSVL.

The rearrangement links TRBV20-1 to TRBJ2-7; the match to TRBD2 covers 10 bases. With 5 bases clipped from V and 4 bases from J, the junction kept 11 bases outside the gene matches. The CDR3 spans 15 residues. Germline lookup yields CDR1 DFQATT and CDR2 SNEGSKA (reference sequence). DNA of the CDR3: TGCAGTGCTCCCAGGGGCCCTAGCGGGGGATACGAGCAGTACTTC. Residues: CSAPRGPSGGYEQYF.

CDR3 protein: CASSLTGEGDGYTF. Written as DNA, the CDR3 is TGCGCCAGCAGCCTGACAGGTGAGGGGGACGGCTACACCTTC. The chain has TRBV5-1 and TRBJ1-2; D is perhaps TRBD1 (6 bases). The germline CDR1 and CDR2 sequences are SGHRS and YFSETQ. Trimming took off 4 bases at V and 8 bases at J, with 18 bases between the two ends. The CDR3 totals 14 residues.

In its sample, this clonotype was seen many times. The chain employs TRBV12-3 or TRBV12-4 and TRBJ2-7; D perhaps matches TRBD2 (5 bases). The CDR3 consists of 14 residues. The V gene lost 6 bases and the J gene lost 7 bases, with 19 bases spanning the gap. The CDR3 reads CASSIGGPDVEQYF. CDR3 bases: TGTGCCAGCAGCATCGGAGGCCCCGACGTGGAGCAGTACTTC.

This clonotype has at least ten counts. This chain joins TRBV4-3 and TRBJ2-1, with D hard to call. V was trimmed by 0 bases and J by 9 bases, leaving 9 bases between them. The germline CDR1 and CDR2 sequences are LGHNA and YSLEER. The CDR3 length is 13 residues. The CDR3 region is CASSQDLRSEQFF. Here the CDR3 DNA reads TGCGCCAGCAGCCAAGATCTTCGGAGTGAGCAGTTCTTC.

This clonotype has a count of ten or more. This chain uses TRBV12-3 or TRBV12-4 with TRBJ1-6, with 7 bases aligning to TRBD1. The length of the CDR3 is 14 residues. Trimming at V came to 5 bases and at J to 8 bases, leaving 6 bases not matched to a gene. The chain's CDR3 is CASSLDRAYSPLHF. CDR3 DNA sequence: TGTGCCAGCAGTCTAGACAGGGCCTATTCACCCCTCCACTTT.

This clonotype has at least ten counts. This chain joins TRBV5-1 and TRBJ2-1; possible D gene TRBD2, 6 bases. V lost 4 bases, J lost 9 bases, and 26 bases lay in between. The germline CDR1 and CDR2 sequences are SGHRS and YFSETQ. This CDR3 is 17 amino acids long. The CDR3 region is CASSIKSLADPPGEQFF. The CDR3 bases are TGCGCCAGCAGCATAAAAAGTTTAGCGGACCCCCCGGGTGAGCAGTTCTTC.